The rows below give T cell receptor beta chains drawn from one sample of a study of blood T cells in healthy people across ages. In TCRdb, the 5' RACE reads were re-called with MiXCR into one record per CDR3 protein. Here the sample spans about 1.8 million distinct CDR3 sequences, 49% being singletons. Sequenced material: blood. Receptor source: a woman in her forties in good health. Each CDR3 is given with its conserved first and last residue. The D gene is left open where the match is weak. Where a row states a size, it is once, few, many or the class of an expanded clone; other rows omit it.

-	TRBJ2-5	-	TRBV5-1	CASSLVPGTETQYF	TGCGCCAGCAGCTTGGTTCCGGGAACAGAGACCCAGTACTTC
TRBD1	TRBJ1-2	-	TRBV4-1	CASSQVDRGNYGYTF	TGCGCCAGCAGCCAAGTGGACAGGGGGAACTATGGCTACACCTTC
TRBD2	TRBJ2-3	few	TRBV7-6	CASSPQGGGSGTQYF	TGTGCCAGCAGCCCCCAGGGCGGGGGTTCCGGTACGCAGTATTTT
-	TRBJ1-2	-	TRBV27	CASSYRVSNYGYTF	TGTGCCAGCAGTTACAGGGTGTCTAACTATGGCTACACCTTC
-	TRBJ1-1	few	TRBV5-5	CASSWGLGALLNTEAFF	TGTGCCAGCAGCTGGGGACTCGGTGCTCTCCTGAACACTGAAGCTTTCTTT
TRBD1	TRBJ2-7	-	TRBV20-1	CSVFGQAYNEQYF	TGCAGTGTCTTCGGACAGGCATACAATGAGCAGTACTTC
-	TRBJ2-5	-	TRBV20-1	CSVGGRGTQYF	TGCAGTGTCGGCGGACGTGGGACCCAGTACTTC
-	TRBJ2-3	-	TRBV18	CASSPPAVQDTQYF	TGTGCCAGCTCACCACCGGCAGTTCAGGATACGCAGTATTTT
TRBD1	TRBJ2-5	few	TRBV7-9	CASSSPGTGNQETQYF	TGTGCCAGCAGCTCCCCCGGGACAGGGAACCAAGAGACCCAGTACTTC
TRBD1	TRBJ2-7	few	TRBV28	CASSFGTGRREQYF	TGTGCCAGCAGTTTTGGGACAGGGAGGCGCGAGCAGTACTTC
-	TRBJ1-1	-	TRBV3-1	CASSQSISWGNTEAFF	TGTGCCAGCAGCCAATCCATCTCCTGGGGGAACACTGAAGCTTTCTTT
TRBD1	TRBJ1-2	-	TRBV15	CATSTETGGPYGYTF	TGTGCCACCAGCACCGAGACAGGGGGCCCCTATGGCTACACCTTC
TRBD2	TRBJ2-5	-	TRBV7-2	CASSLTGSGGASEQYF	TGTGCCAGCAGCTTAACCGGGAGCGGGGGGGCAAGTGAGCAGTACTTC
TRBD1	TRBJ1-1	-	TRBV20-1	CSPKRGGGTEAFF	TGCAGTCCCAAGCGAGGGGGCGGGACTGAAGCTTTCTTT
-	TRBJ2-6	-	TRBV21-1	CASPVTVRTSGQDGANVLTF	TGTGCCAGCCCCGTTACAGTTCGGACTAGCGGGCAGGATGGGGCCAACGTCCTGACTTTC
-	TRBJ2-2	-	TRBV4-2	CASSQDGDTGELFF	TGTGCCAGCAGCCAAGATGGCGATACCGGGGAGCTGTTTTTT
-	TRBJ1-2	-	TRBV7-9	CASSPPESNYGYTF	TGTGCCAGCTCCCCCCCGGAAAGTAACTATGGCTACACCTTC
TRBD1	TRBJ2-7	few	TRBV28	CASSLPAQGGEQYF	TGTGCCAGCAGTTTACCCGCACAGGGGGGCGAGCAGTACTTC
-	TRBJ2-2	few	TRBV27	CASSLGGRVGELFF	TGTGCCAGCAGTTTAGGGGGGCGCGTCGGGGAGCTGTTTTTT
-	TRBJ1-2	few	TRBV2	CASPDRYYGYTF	TGTGCCAGTCCGGACAGATACTATGGCTACACCTTC